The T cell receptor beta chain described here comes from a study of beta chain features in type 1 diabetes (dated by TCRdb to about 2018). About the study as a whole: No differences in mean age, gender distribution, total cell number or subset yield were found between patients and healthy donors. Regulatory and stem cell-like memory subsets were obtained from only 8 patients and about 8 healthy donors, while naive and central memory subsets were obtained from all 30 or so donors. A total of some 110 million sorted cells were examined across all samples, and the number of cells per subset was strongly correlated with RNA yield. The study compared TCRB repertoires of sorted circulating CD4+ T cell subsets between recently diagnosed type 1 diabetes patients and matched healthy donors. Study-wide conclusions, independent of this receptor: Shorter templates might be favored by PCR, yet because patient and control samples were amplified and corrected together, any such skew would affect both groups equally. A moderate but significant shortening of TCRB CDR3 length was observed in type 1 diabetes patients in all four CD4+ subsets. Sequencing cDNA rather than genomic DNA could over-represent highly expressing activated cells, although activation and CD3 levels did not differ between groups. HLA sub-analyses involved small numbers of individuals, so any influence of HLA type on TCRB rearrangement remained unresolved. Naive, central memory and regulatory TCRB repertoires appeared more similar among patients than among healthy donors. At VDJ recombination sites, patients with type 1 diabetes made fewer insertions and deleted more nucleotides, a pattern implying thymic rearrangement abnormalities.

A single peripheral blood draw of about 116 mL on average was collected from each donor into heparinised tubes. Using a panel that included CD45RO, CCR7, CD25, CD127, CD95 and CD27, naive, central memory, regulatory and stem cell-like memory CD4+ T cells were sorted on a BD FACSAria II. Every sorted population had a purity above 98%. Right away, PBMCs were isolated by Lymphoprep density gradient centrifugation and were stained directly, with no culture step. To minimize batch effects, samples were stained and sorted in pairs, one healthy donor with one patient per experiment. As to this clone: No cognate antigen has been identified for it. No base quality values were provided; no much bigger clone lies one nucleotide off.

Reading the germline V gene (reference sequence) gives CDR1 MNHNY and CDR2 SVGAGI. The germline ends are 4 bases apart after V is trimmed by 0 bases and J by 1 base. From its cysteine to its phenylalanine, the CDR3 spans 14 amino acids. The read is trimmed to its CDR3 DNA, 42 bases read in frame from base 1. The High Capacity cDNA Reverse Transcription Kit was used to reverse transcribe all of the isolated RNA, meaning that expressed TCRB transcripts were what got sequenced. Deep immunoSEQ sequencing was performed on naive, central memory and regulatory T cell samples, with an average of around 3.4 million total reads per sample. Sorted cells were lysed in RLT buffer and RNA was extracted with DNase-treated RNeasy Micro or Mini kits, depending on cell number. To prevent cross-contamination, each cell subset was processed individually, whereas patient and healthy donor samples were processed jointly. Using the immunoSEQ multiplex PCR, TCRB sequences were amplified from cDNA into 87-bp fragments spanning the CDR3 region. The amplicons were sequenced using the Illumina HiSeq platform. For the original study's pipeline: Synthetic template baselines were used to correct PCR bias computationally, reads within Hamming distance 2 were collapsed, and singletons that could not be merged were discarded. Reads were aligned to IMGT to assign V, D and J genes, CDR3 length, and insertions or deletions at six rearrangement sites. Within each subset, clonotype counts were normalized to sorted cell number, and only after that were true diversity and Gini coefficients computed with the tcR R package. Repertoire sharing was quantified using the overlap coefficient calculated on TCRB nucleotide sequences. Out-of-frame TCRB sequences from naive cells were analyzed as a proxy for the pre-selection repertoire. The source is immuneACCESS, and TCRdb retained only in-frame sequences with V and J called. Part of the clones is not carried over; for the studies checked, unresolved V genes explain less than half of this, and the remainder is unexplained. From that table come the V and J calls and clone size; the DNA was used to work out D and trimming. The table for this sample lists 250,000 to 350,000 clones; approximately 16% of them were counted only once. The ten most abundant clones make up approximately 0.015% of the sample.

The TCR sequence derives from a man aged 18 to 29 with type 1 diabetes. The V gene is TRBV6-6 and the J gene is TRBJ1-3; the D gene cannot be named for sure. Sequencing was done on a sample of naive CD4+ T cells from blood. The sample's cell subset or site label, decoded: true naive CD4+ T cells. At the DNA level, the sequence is TGTGCCAGCAGTTACTCGAGTTCTGGAAACACCATATATTTT. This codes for CASSYSSSGNTIYF.